Presented here are 3 T cell receptor beta chains from one specimen sequenced in a study of neoadjuvant anti-PD-1 for oral cavity cancer. Profiled with immunoSEQ multiplex PCR; TCRdb holds only in-frame clones, not every one. The sample lists 15,000 to 20,000 clones, 72% occurring once. The sequences come from PBMCs, collected before nivolumab (anti-PD-1) treatment. The receptors were gathered from a person aged 35-79 years with oral cavity squamous cell carcinoma.

In its sample, this clone was seen a few times. The chain uses TRBV11-2 and TRBJ1-2, with TRBD1 identical over 7 bases. The J segment lost 4 bases and the V segment lost 7 bases, leaving 6 bases of the junction unmatched. The CDR3 totals 13 residues. The germline V gene has CDR1 SGHAT and CDR2 FQNNGV. The DNA of the CDR3 is TGTGCCAGCACCAACAGGGGCGGCTATGGCTACACCTTC. Translating it yields CASTNRGGYGYTF.

The V call is TRBV7-3, the J call TRBJ1-1; TRBD1 might be the D (6 bases). Trimming cost V 5 bases and J 2 bases, with 12 bases left between them. CDR1 SGHTA and CDR2 FQGTGA come from the germline V gene. CDR3 length: 14 amino acids. The CDR3 bases are TGTGCCAGCAGCCTAGCGGGACAAAACACTGAAGCTTTCTTT. Amino acid sequence: CASSLAGQNTEAFF.

V gene TRBV28 combines with J gene TRBJ1-2; D is unresolved. The germline CDR1 and CDR2 sequences are MDHEN and SYDVKM. There are 12 residues in the CDR3. Trimming stripped 1 base from V and 5 bases from J, with 5 bases between. CDR3 in DNA: TGTGCCAGCAGTTTATCTCGGTATGGCTACACCTTC. Its protein is CASSLSRYGYTF.